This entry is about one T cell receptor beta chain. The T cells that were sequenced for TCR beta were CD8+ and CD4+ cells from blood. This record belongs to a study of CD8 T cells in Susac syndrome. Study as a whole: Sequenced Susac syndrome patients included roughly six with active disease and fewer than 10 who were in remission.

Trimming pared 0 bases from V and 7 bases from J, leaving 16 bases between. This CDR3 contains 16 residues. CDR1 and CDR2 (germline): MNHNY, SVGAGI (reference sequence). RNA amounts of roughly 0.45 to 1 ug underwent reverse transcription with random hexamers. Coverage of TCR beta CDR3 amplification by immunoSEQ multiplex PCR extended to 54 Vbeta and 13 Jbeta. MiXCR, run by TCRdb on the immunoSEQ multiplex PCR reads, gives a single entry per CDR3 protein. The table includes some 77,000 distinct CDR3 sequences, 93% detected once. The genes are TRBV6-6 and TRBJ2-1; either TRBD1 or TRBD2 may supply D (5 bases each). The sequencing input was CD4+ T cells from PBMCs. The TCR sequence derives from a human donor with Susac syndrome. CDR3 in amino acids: CASSYSLGRGSNEQFF. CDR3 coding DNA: TGTGCCAGCAGTTACTCGTTGGGACGAGGGTCGAATGAGCAGTTCTTC.